The clone carrying this T cell receptor (beta chain) has a count of ten or more. Its matching antigen is unknown. These data originate in a study of Tregs in tolerant kidney transplant recipients. Sequencing was performed with immunoSEQ multiplex PCR; in TCRdb, only in-frame clones are kept and a portion is missing. Counted here are tens of thousands of clones, roughly 84% occurring once; the ten biggest clones make up about 4%. Study outcomes and limitations: Tregs expanded with activated donor B cells seemed most donor-specific. Biological reproducibility was not directly addressed in this study.

The CDR3 extends over 15 amino acids. CDR1 and CDR2 from the germline V gene are SGHDT and YYEEEE. The junction had 16 bases not matched to a gene; V was cut back by 6 bases and J by 8 bases. CD4+CD25+CD127- Tregs, CD4+CD25- non-Tregs, CD4 and CD8 cells were sorted. The sequence was collected from a human donor in good health. The V gene is TRBV5-6, the J gene TRBJ1-2, with 7 bases matching TRBD1. The specimen sequenced was CD4+ T cells from blood. CDR3 nucleotide sequence: TGTGCCAGCACCGAAGACGACAGGGACGCCCGAGGCTACACCTTC. Encoded protein: CASTEDDRDARGYTF.